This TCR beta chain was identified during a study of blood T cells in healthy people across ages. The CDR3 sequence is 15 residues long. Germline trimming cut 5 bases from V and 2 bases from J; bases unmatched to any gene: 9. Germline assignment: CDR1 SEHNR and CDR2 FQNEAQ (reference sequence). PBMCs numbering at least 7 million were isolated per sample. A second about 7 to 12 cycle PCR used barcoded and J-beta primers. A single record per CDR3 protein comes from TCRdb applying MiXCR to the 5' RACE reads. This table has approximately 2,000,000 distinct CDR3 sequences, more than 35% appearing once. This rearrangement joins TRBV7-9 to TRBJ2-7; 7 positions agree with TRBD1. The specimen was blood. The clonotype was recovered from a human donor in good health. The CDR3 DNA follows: TGTGCCAGCAGCCCTCCGGGACAGCTTACCTACGAGCAGTACTTC. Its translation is CASSPPGQLTYEQYF.